This T cell receptor (beta chain) was found in a study of shared clonotypes between healthy human individuals. This clone was detected only once. Its antigen is not identified. Study results and limitations: Sampling covered blood only; tissue repertoires likely differ. What rarefaction showed was incomplete sorted-subset sequencing despite large depth.

The V segment lost 5 bases and the J segment 0 bases; nucleotides outside the gene matches: 2. Germline CDR1 reads SGHTA; CDR2 reads FQGNSA. CDR3 length: 17 residues. Across several immunoSEQ plates, the genomic DNA of each subset was split evenly. TCRdb's table, derived via immunoSEQ multiplex PCR, lists solely in-frame clones and lacks some. The sample contains some 2,500,000 clones, 80% to 95% of which appear only once. Sequenced material: naive CD4+ T cells from PBMCs. Subset reported: CD45RA+ positively selected. V gene TRBV7-2 combines with J gene TRBJ2-2; 14 nucleotides align to TRBD2. This receptor was obtained from a man between 18 and 35 years old in good health. Some clones in this sample may be carry-over from other donors' samples. In nucleotides, the CDR3 is TGTGCCAGCAGCCGGACTAGCGGGAGGACGAACACCGGGGAGCTGTTTTTT. It encodes CASSRTSGRTNTGELFF. Full variable domain (remainder filled in from reference TRBV7-2 and TRBJ2-2): GAGVSQSPSNKVTEKGKDVELRCDPISGHTALYWYRQSLGQGLEFLIYFQGNSAPDKSGLPSDRFSAERTGGSVSTLTIQRTQQEDSAVYLCASSRTSGRTNTGELFFGEGSRLTVL.